This passage covers 28 T cell receptor beta chains from one sample sequenced in a study of long-term antiretroviral therapy in people with HIV. At the survey level, the v3.0 immunoSEQ assay was run. TCRdb's table, derived via immunoSEQ multiplex PCR, lists solely in-frame clones and lacks some. The sample has 20,000 or so clones, 81% seen once. The sample consisted of unsorted PBMCs, taken 0.1 years before starting antiretroviral therapy. The receptors shown here come from a man aged 35-49 years with HIV.

J is TRBJ2-7 and V is TRBV15, with D hard to call. Trimming left V 6 bases short and J 0 bases short, with 9 bases between. CDR3 length equals 13 residues. Germline V lookup: CDR1 LNHNV, CDR2 YYDKDF (reference sequence). The CDR3 sequence: CATRTDHSYEQYF. CDR3 DNA: TGTGCCACCAGAACCGATCACTCCTACGAGCAGTACTTC.

In its sample, this clone was seen a few times. The rearrangement uses TRBV6-1 and TRBJ1-2; D not certain. Germline V gene lookup returns CDR1 MNHNS and CDR2 SASEGT. The CDR3 spans 15 residues. V was clipped by 1 base and J by 4 bases, with 13 bases between them. The CDR3 region is CASSEVWSSLYGYTF. The CDR3 DNA is TGTGCCAGCAGTGAAGTTTGGTCCAGTCTCTATGGCTACACCTTC.

The V and J genes are TRBV11-2 and TRBJ1-2; 10 bases are shared with TRBD1. The CDR3 extends over 13 amino acids. J lost 8 bases, V lost 4 bases, and 4 bases had no gene match. Germline CDR1 is SGHAT and CDR2 is FQNNGV. The CDR3 sequence is CASSSDRGRGYTF. The CDR3 nucleotides read TGTGCCAGCAGCTCGGACAGGGGGAGAGGCTACACCTTC.

The chain is built from TRBV10-3 and TRBJ1-1; 10 nucleotides line up with TRBD1. The CDR3 runs to 14 residues. V trimming: 3 bases; J trimming: 7 bases; junction bases outside the gene matches: 5. Germline CDR1 reads ENHRY; CDR2 reads SYGVKD. CDR3 bases: TGTGCCATCAGTGACGACAGGGGGCAGGGTGAAGCTTTCTTT. Translated: CAISDDRGQGEAFF.

The CDR3, as DNA: TGTGCCAGCAGCTTGGTGCTCGTCCCAACCGGGGAGCAGTACTTC. It encodes CASSLVLVPTGEQYF. V gene TRBV5-4 combines with J gene TRBJ2-7; D unresolved. The CDR3 loop spans 15 amino acids. Germline CDR1 SGHNT, CDR2 YYREEE (reference sequence). The V end lost 0 bases, the J end lost 7 bases, and 17 bases lay between the germline ends.

The V gene is TRBV7-9, the J gene TRBJ2-5, with a possible D match to TRBD1 (5 bases). Germline V gene sequence: CDR1 SEHNR, CDR2 FQNEAQ (reference sequence). The CDR3 is 13 residues long. V lost 3 bases, J lost 5 bases, and 10 bases lay in between. The CDR3 loop is CASSFRERETQYF. CDR3 DNA: TGTGCCAGCAGCTTCAGGGAAAGGGAGACCCAGTACTTC.

The V gene is TRBV28, the J gene TRBJ1-2, with D hard to call. This CDR3 region has 13 residues. Trimming removed 2 bases at V and 2 bases at J, with 6 bases between. Germline loops: CDR1 MDHEN, CDR2 SYDVKM. Here the CDR3 DNA reads TGTGCCAGCAGTTTAGACGGAAACTATGGCTACACCTTC. It is translated as CASSLDGNYGYTF.

The V gene is TRBV15, the J gene TRBJ2-7; 13 bases agree with TRBD2. CDR1 is LNHNV, CDR2 YYDKDF, per germline (reference sequence). This CDR3 has 15 amino acids. V lost 3 bases to trimming and J lost 6 bases; unmatched junction nucleotides: 5. CDR3 DNA sequence: TGTGCCACCAGCAGGGGTGGACTAGCGGGAGTCGAGCAGTACTTC. Translated: CATSRGGLAGVEQYF.

The V and J genes are TRBV9 and TRBJ1-1, with 8 bases identical to TRBD1. Germline V gene lookup returns CDR1 SGDLS and CDR2 YYNGEE. This CDR3 is built from 14 residues. V was pared by 4 bases and J by 4 bases, with 6 bases of the junction left unmatched. The CDR3: CASSSGTGGTEAFF. CDR3 coding DNA: TGTGCCAGCAGCTCGGGGACAGGTGGCACTGAAGCTTTCTTT. Combining the CDR3 with reference TRBV9 and TRBJ1-1 gives the whole variable domain DSGVTQTPKHLITATGQRVTLRCSPRSGDLSVYWYQQSLDQGLQFLIQYYNGEERAKGNILERFSAQQFPDLHSELNLSSLELGDSALYFCASSSGTGGTEAFFGQGTRLTVV.

The chain carries TRBV7-7 and TRBJ2-5; the match to TRBD1 covers 8 bases. There are 16 residues in the CDR3. Germline lookup yields CDR1 SSHAT and CDR2 FNYEAQ (reference sequence). V lost 5 bases and J lost 0; bases outside the gene matches: 8. CDR3 nucleotides: TGTGCCAGCAGCAACTTGGACAGGGCCGACCAAGAGACCCAGTACTTC. It encodes CASSNLDRADQETQYF.

V is TRBV28 and J is TRBJ1-4; D remains ambiguous. Germline values: CDR1 MDHEN, CDR2 SYDVKM. Trimming stripped 8 bases from V and 7 bases from J, with 8 bases between. The length of the CDR3 is 11 residues. The CDR3 is CASEAGEKLFF. CDR3 DNA: TGTGCCAGCGAGGCGGGTGAAAAACTGTTTTTT.

The chain combines TRBV4-3 with TRBJ1-5; D may be TRBD1 (5 bases). Germline-derived CDR1 and CDR2 are LGHNA and YSLEER. The CDR3 sequence is 16 residues long. Trimming shortened V by 0 bases and J by 0 bases, and 9 bases separated the two germline ends. The CDR3 DNA sequence: TGCGCCAGCAGCCAAGATCGGACACCTAGCAATCAGCCCCAGCATTTT. This codes for CASSQDRTPSNQPQHF.

This clone was observed once. Mismatch with germline at one junction end may stem from a read error. The chain links TRBV28 to TRBJ2-4; tentative D call: TRBD2 (5 bases). Germline lookup yields CDR1 MDHEN and CDR2 SYDVKM. This CDR3 is 15 amino acids long. In DNA form, the CDR3 reads TGTGCCAGCAGCCTCCTGGCTAGCAGCAAAAGCATTCAGTACTTC. Protein: CASSLLASSKSIQYF.

The V call is TRBV4-3, the J call TRBJ1-1; D remains unclear. With 0 bases removed from V and 1 base from J, the gap between germline ends came to 15 bases. This CDR3 comprises 17 residues. Germline CDR1 is LGHNA and CDR2 is YSLEER. In DNA, the CDR3 is TGCGCCAGCAGCCAAGAGGTACTGCGGGCTCCGAACACTGAAGCTTTCTTT. The encoded protein is CASSQEVLRAPNTEAFF.

This chain connects TRBV2 to TRBJ2-7, with 10 bases that match TRBD1. The CDR3 runs to 16 residues. The germline CDR1 and CDR2 sequences are SNHLY and FYNNEI. Trimming at V came to 4 bases and at J to 6 bases, leaving 12 bases not matched to a gene. The CDR3 bases are TGTGCCAGCAGTGGGACCTTAGACAGGGGGCTACCCGAGCAGTACTTC. Protein product: CASSGTLDRGLPEQYF.

This chain uses TRBV28 with TRBJ2-4, with D perhaps matching TRBD2 (6 bases). This CDR3 is 13 amino acids long. Trimming stripped 4 bases from V and 8 bases from J, with 12 bases between. Germline CDR1 and CDR2: MDHEN and SYDVKM. The CDR3 protein is CASSSAGRDIQYF. In nucleotides, the CDR3 is TGTGCCAGCAGTTCGGCGGGAAGGGACATTCAGTACTTC.

This clone has a single count. The V gene is TRBV5-4, the J gene TRBJ2-3; D may be TRBD2 (6 bases). Trimming pared 4 bases from V and 6 bases from J, leaving 18 bases between. The germline CDR1 and CDR2 sequences are SGHNT and YYREEE (reference sequence). CDR3 length: 15 residues. This CDR3 is CASSPGVQRGDTQYF. CDR3 in DNA: TGTGCCAGCAGCCCGGGGGTGCAACGGGGGGATACGCAGTATTTT.

By sample share, this clone is hyperexpanded. In the same sample, other DNA sequences code for this CDR3. This chain links TRBV19 with TRBJ2-1, with TRBD1 as a possible D gene (6 bases). Germline assignment: CDR1 LNHDA and CDR2 SQIVND (reference sequence). CDR3 length: 15 residues. V was trimmed by 1 base and J by 2 bases, leaving 9 bases between them. The CDR3 DNA reads as TGTGCCAGTAGTATAGTACAGGGACCCTACAATGAGCAGTTCTTC. This codes for CASSIVQGPYNEQFF.

The chain combines TRBV7-3 with TRBJ2-2, with D perhaps matching TRBD2 (5 bases). V lost 1 base and J lost 7, with 7 bases in between. The CDR3 is 13 amino acids. The germline CDR1 and CDR2 sequences are SGHTA and FQGTGA. Written as DNA, the CDR3 is TGTGCCAGCAGCTTAAACCGGGGCGGGGAGCTGTTTTTT. This translates into CASSLNRGGELFF.

The rearrangement joins TRBV28 to TRBJ1-4; tentative D call: TRBD1 (6 bases). The CDR3 length is 16 residues. Germline V gene lookup returns CDR1 MDHEN and CDR2 SYDVKM. Trimming took 2 bases from V and 6 from J, leaving 16 bases between them. CDR3 bases: TGTGCCAGCAGTTTACGACAGACAGGAGCCCATGAAAAACTGTTTTTT. It codes for CASSLRQTGAHEKLFF.

The gene calls are TRBV28 and TRBJ1-4, with D unclear. Deletions cut 6 bases from V and 8 bases from J, with 16 bases between. The CDR3 spans 14 residues. Germline V gives CDR1 MDHEN, CDR2 SYDVKM. CDR3 amino acids: CASRVPDGVEKLFF. For the CDR3, the DNA is TGTGCCAGCAGGGTCCCAGACGGGGTCGAAAAACTGTTTTTT.

The rearrangement links TRBV6-6 to TRBJ2-6; no definite D call. The CDR3 has 12 residues. Germline CDR1 reads MNHNY; CDR2 reads SVGAGI (reference sequence). V lost 7 bases to trimming and J lost 0 bases, with 1 base between them. This CDR3 reads CASTSGANVLTF. CDR3 sequence (DNA): TGTGCCAGCACCTCTGGGGCCAACGTCCTGACTTTC.

The rearrangement joins TRBV27 to TRBJ2-7; tentative D call: TRBD2 (7 bases). In germline, CDR1 is MNHEY, CDR2 SMNVEV (reference sequence). Trimming stripped 7 bases from V and 4 bases from J, with 17 bases between. CDR3 length equals 14 residues. CDR3 in amino acids: CASTRLGGQYEQYF. In DNA form, the CDR3 reads TGTGCCAGCACGAGACTCGGGGGGCAGTACGAGCAGTACTTC.

The table lists this clone with a few counts. The chain uses TRBV9 and TRBJ1-2, with D possibly being TRBD1 (6 bases). The CDR3 consists of 15 residues. Looked up from germline, CDR1 is SGDLS and CDR2 is YYNGEE. V lost 0 bases and J lost 8, with 17 bases in between. CDR3 sequence: CASSVGTVGPRGYTF. For the CDR3, the DNA is TGTGCCAGCAGCGTAGGGACAGTGGGGCCGAGAGGCTACACCTTC.

The CDR3 DNA follows: TGCGCCAGCAGTGCACAGCCGAGGTACCAAGAGACCCAGTACTTC. Translated: CASSAQPRYQETQYF. This chain connects TRBV10-2 to TRBJ2-5; D is uncertain. V dropped 4 bases and J dropped 0 bases, with 12 bases sitting between them. The germline CDR1 and CDR2 sequences are WSHSY and SAAADI. This CDR3 region has 15 residues.

The gene calls are TRBV29-1 and TRBJ2-1, with 9 bases aligning to TRBD2. Trimming removed 4 bases from V and 2 bases from J; junction bases left unmatched: 6. The length of the CDR3 is 15 residues. Germline CDR1 is SQVTM and CDR2 is ANQGSEA. Here the CDR3 DNA reads TGCAGCGTTGTTCTTAGCGGGAGTGCCTACAATGAGCAGTTCTTC. Its translation is CSVVLSGSAYNEQFF.

The chain carries TRBV6-1 and TRBJ2-2; tentatively, D is TRBD2 (6 bases). CDR3 length equals 15 residues. Trimming took 3 bases from V and 3 from J, leaving 11 bases between them. Germline assignment: CDR1 MNHNS and CDR2 SASEGT. CDR3 protein: CASSDRGTYTGELFF. The CDR3 DNA reads as TGTGCCAGCAGTGATCGGGGGACGTACACCGGGGAGCTGTTTTTT.

J is TRBJ1-1 and V is TRBV23-1; tentatively, D is TRBD1 (6 bases). TRBV23-1 carries the ORF label, with uncertain function. This CDR3 has 14 residues. V was pared by 4 bases and J by 0 bases, with 9 bases between. CDR3 DNA: TGCGCCAGCAGTCCCGCAGGGGTGAACACTGAAGCTTTCTTT. This codes for CASSPAGVNTEAFF.